The next 26 T cell receptor beta chains were all read from a single sample in a study of blood T cell repertoires in COVID-19. TCRdb's copy holds only in-frame clones and misses some; the assay was immunoSEQ multiplex PCR. The repertoire includes approximately 410,000 clones, roughly 88% of them detected once, and over 1.1% sits in the top ten. The sample consisted of peripheral blood. These receptors all stem from a woman in her twenties or thirties with active or convalescent COVID-19.

V and J are TRBV5-4 and TRBJ1-1; D is undetermined. Trimming removed 3 bases at V and 2 bases at J, with 8 bases between. The CDR3 has 13 residues. Germline V lookup: CDR1 SGHNT, CDR2 YYREEE (reference sequence). Here the CDR3 reads CASSYRDNTEAFF. The CDR3 DNA is TGTGCCAGCAGCTACCGGGATAACACTGAAGCTTTCTTT.

The gene calls are TRBV6-5 and TRBJ1-6; D is unresolved. The CDR3 covers 16 residues. The germline V gene encodes CDR1 MNHEY and CDR2 SVGAGI. V was pared by 3 bases and J by 0 bases, with 9 bases between. CDR3 bases: TGTGCCAGCAGTTATTTACAGAGCTCCTATAATTCACCCCTCCACTTT. Its translation is CASSYLQSSYNSPLHF.

This chain uses TRBV7-9 with TRBJ1-1; D is possibly TRBD1 (5 bases). The V gene's germline CDR1 is SEHNR and CDR2 FQNEAQ (reference sequence). Trimming removed 4 bases at V and 1 base at J, with 19 bases between. This CDR3 is 17 amino acids long. CDR3 sequence reads: CASSSNELTTGNTEAFF. The CDR3 DNA sequence: TGTGCCAGCAGCTCTAACGAACTTACAACAGGGAACACTGAAGCTTTCTTT. Supplemented by reference TRBV7-9 and TRBJ1-1, the full variable domain reads DTGVSQNPRHKITKRGQNVTFRCDPISEHNRLYWYRQTLGQGPEFLTYFQNEAQLEKSRLLSDRFSAERPKGSFSTLEIQRTEQGDSAMYLCASSSNELTTGNTEAFFGQGTRLTVV.

This sequence joins TRBV30 and TRBJ2-7, with D hard to call. From germline, CDR1 is GTSNPN and CDR2 SVGIG (reference sequence). CDR3 length: 12 amino acids. V was clipped by 2 bases and J by 6 bases, with 11 bases between them. The CDR3 DNA is TGTGCCTGGAGTTCCGGTGTTCGCGAGCAGTACTTC. It is translated as CAWSSGVREQYF.

V is TRBV4-1 and J is TRBJ1-3; possibly TRBD1 for D (5 bases). Germline V lookup: CDR1 MGHRA, CDR2 YSYEKL. This CDR3 contains 16 residues. The V end lost 1 base, the J end lost 0 bases, and 10 bases lay between the germline ends. The chain's CDR3 is CASSQVGTGSGNTIYF. The DNA for the CDR3 is TGCGCCAGCAGCCAAGTGGGCACAGGCTCTGGAAACACCATATATTTT.

The chain recombines TRBV19 with TRBJ1-1; D perhaps matches TRBD1 (5 bases). The CDR3 contains 14 residues. Germline V CDR1 and CDR2: LNHDA, SQIVND (reference sequence). V lost 6 bases and J lost 3, with 14 bases in between. CDR3 nucleotide sequence: TGTGCCAGTAGCCTGGAGGAGGGGTACACTGAAGCTTTCTTT. This sequence encodes CASSLEEGYTEAFF.

The chain employs TRBV3-1 (or the pseudogene TRBV3-2) and TRBJ1-5, with a weak D call TRBD1 (6 bases). Germline V gene lookup returns CDR1 LGHDT and CDR2 YNNKEL (reference sequence). The length of the CDR3 is 13 residues. Trimming removed 4 bases at V and 7 bases at J, with 11 bases between. The CDR3 DNA follows: TGTGCCAGCAGCCTGCAACAGGGACAGCCCCAGCATTTT. This encodes CASSLQQGQPQHF.

This chain links TRBV4-2 with TRBJ1-1; unclear D gene. Per germline, CDR1 LGHNA and CDR2 YNFKEQ. The CDR3 contains 15 residues. Between the trimmed V and J ends, which lost 0 bases and 2 bases, there was a span of 10 bases. The CDR3 reads CASSQDSSINTEAFF. The CDR3 nucleotides read TGTGCCAGCAGCCAAGATAGCTCGATAAACACTGAAGCTTTCTTT.

The genes are TRBV30 and TRBJ1-1; D gene uncertain. Trimming took 3 bases from V and 2 from J, leaving 7 bases between them. Per the germline V gene, CDR1 is GTSNPN and CDR2 is SVGIG (reference sequence). CDR3 length equals 12 residues. CDR3 nucleotides: TGTGCCTGGAGAATTTCTAACACTGAAGCTTTCTTT. The encoded protein is CAWRISNTEAFF.

The V and J genes are TRBV19 and TRBJ1-2, with D unclear. This CDR3 is 13 amino acids long. Looked up from germline, CDR1 is LNHDA and CDR2 is SQIVND (reference sequence). V was cut by 7 bases and J by 4 bases, with 13 bases left in between. DNA of the CDR3: TGTGCCAGTACCTCCCAACTAGGCTATGGCTACACCTTC. Its translation: CASTSQLGYGYTF. The variable domain in full, completed from reference TRBV19 and TRBJ1-2, reads DGGITQSPKYLFRKEGQNVTLSCEQNLNHDAMYWYRQDPGQGLRLIYYSQIVNDFQKGDIAEGYSVSREKKESFPLTVTSAQKNPTAFYLCASTSQLGYGYTFGSGTRLTVV.

V usage is TRBV10-2 and J usage is TRBJ1-6; no clear D. The CDR3 is made up of 16 amino acids. Trimming stripped 6 bases from V and 4 bases from J, with 16 bases between. Germline CDR1 and CDR2: WSHSY and SAAADI. In DNA, the CDR3 is TGCGCCAGCAGATCCGCGGCGGCCGGGTATAATTCACCCCTCCACTTT. Encoded protein: CASRSAAAGYNSPLHF.

The genes are TRBV5-1 and TRBJ1-2, with D possibly being TRBD1 (5 bases). The CDR3 spans 13 residues. The V gene's germline CDR1 is SGHRS and CDR2 YFSETQ. Trimming took 0 bases from V and 13 from J, leaving 16 bases between them. CDR3: CASSLAGLSRCTF. CDR3 DNA sequence: TGCGCCAGCAGCTTGGCGGGACTGTCCCGGTGCACCTTC.

The V and J genes are TRBV5-1 and TRBJ1-1, with 8 bases lining up with TRBD1. The CDR3 is 15 amino acids. Per the germline V gene, CDR1 is SGHRS and CDR2 is YFSETQ. The ends lost 3 bases at V and 1 base at J; junction bases unmatched: 5. For the CDR3, the DNA is TGCGCCAGCAGCTGGGGGACAGGCGGGAACACTGAAGCTTTCTTT. As protein: CASSWGTGGNTEAFF.

This clone was recorded once. Other DNA sequences in the same sample also yield this CDR3. The chain employs TRBV28 and TRBJ1-1; 11 nucleotides agree with TRBD1. The CDR3 sequence is 15 residues long. Germline CDR1 reads MDHEN; CDR2 reads SYDVKM. V was pared by 5 bases and J by 5 bases, with 7 bases of the junction left unmatched. The CDR3 protein is CASSRSGQGGTEAFF. CDR3 sequence (DNA): TGTGCCAGCAGTCGCTCGGGACAGGGGGGAACTGAAGCTTTCTTT.

This chain connects TRBV19 to TRBJ2-3; the D gene is possibly TRBD1 (5 bases). The CDR3 has 13 amino acids. Looked up from germline, CDR1 is LNHDA and CDR2 is SQIVND (reference sequence). V gave up 10 bases and J gave up 6 bases, with 17 bases separating them. CDR3 loop: CAIGQGNMDTQYF. CDR3 nucleotides: TGTGCCATCGGGCAGGGTAATATGGATACGCAGTATTTT.

Here the CDR3 DNA reads TGCGCCAGCAGTGACCGGGACAGGGCCTACGAGCAGTACTTC. The encoded protein is CASSDRDRAYEQYF. The rearrangement links TRBV4-1 to TRBJ2-7, with 9 bases identical to TRBD1. The CDR3 spans 14 residues. J lost 2 bases, V lost 6 bases, and 5 bases had no gene match. Germline CDR1 is MGHRA and CDR2 is YSYEKL.

The CDR3 DNA reads TGTGCCAGCAGCCGAAGGGGAGGGGATGGCTACACCTTC. Amino acid sequence: CASSRRGGDGYTF. The chain is built from TRBV3-1 (or the pseudogene TRBV3-2) and TRBJ1-2, with a weak D call TRBD1 (5 bases). The germline V and J ends were trimmed by 4 bases and 6 bases, with 12 bases remaining between them. This CDR3 is 13 amino acids long. Germline V CDR1 and CDR2: LGHDT, YNNKEL (reference sequence).

This sequence joins TRBV2 and TRBJ1-6; tentatively, D is TRBD1 (5 bases). The V end lost 6 bases, the J end lost 14 bases, and 11 bases lay between the germline ends. This CDR3 contains 11 residues. The V gene's germline CDR1 is SNHLY and CDR2 FYNNEI. This chain's CDR3 is CASRDQGTLHF. Written as DNA, the CDR3 is TGTGCCAGCAGAGACCAGGGTACCCTCCACTTT.

J is TRBJ1-6 and V is TRBV5-6, with 9 positions matching TRBD1. V dropped 7 bases and J dropped 7; count of bases not matched to a gene: 9. The CDR3 extends over 15 amino acids. Germline-derived CDR1 and CDR2 are SGHDT and YYEEEE. The CDR3 bases are TGTGCCAGCCAGACCGACAGGGGGAAAAATTCACCCCTCCACTTT. Encoded protein: CASQTDRGKNSPLHF.

The CDR3 DNA sequence: TGTGCCAGCAGTGAATTTGGCAGTAACAATGAGCAGTTCTTC. It specifies CASSEFGSNNEQFF. V gene TRBV6-1 combines with J gene TRBJ2-1; D is ambiguous. Trimming removed 2 bases at V and 5 bases at J, with 10 bases between. In germline, CDR1 is MNHNS, CDR2 SASEGT. The CDR3 runs 14 residues.

This chain joins TRBV12-3 or TRBV12-4 and TRBJ1-2; TRBD1 agrees at 8 bases. The V gene end was trimmed by 10 bases and the J gene end by 7 bases; junction bases not matched to a gene: 8. The CDR3 is 12 residues long. CDR3 in amino acids: CATHTGGGGYTF. In DNA form, the CDR3 reads TGTGCCACCCACACAGGGGGAGGTGGCTACACCTTC.

The J gene is TRBJ2-3, the V gene TRBV2; 11 positions match TRBD2. The germline V gene encodes CDR1 SNHLY and CDR2 FYNNEI. The CDR3 consists of 15 residues. Trimming at V came to 10 bases and at J to 6 bases, leaving 12 bases not matched to a gene. CDR3 in DNA: TGTGCCAACTCTATGACTAGCGGGATCGGCGATACGCAGTATTTT. This sequence encodes CANSMTSGIGDTQYF.

The V and J genes are TRBV18 and TRBJ2-1; no definite D call. CDR1 and CDR2 from the germline V gene are KGHSH and LQKENI. This CDR3 region has 16 residues. V lost 2 bases and J lost 2, with 13 bases in between. CDR3 nucleotide sequence: TGTGCCAGCTCACCAGGTCTAAACCTCGCCTACAATGAGCAGTTCTTC. Amino acid sequence: CASSPGLNLAYNEQFF.

The CDR3 DNA follows: TGTGCCAGCAGGACGACAGGGGAGGCCTTTAACTATGGCTACACCTTC. It encodes CASRTTGEAFNYGYTF. The rearrangement joins TRBV5-8 to TRBJ1-2, with 8 bases matching TRBD1. The germline gives CDR1 SGHTS, CDR2 YDEGEE. The V and J ends lost 5 bases and 1 base, in that order; junction bases with no gene match: 10. The CDR3 runs 16 residues.

This clone was picked up a small number of times. This chain joins TRBV5-1 and TRBJ1-5; no definite D call. Between the trimmed V and J ends, which lost 1 base and 0 bases, there was a span of 8 bases. Germline V CDR1 and CDR2: SGHRS, YFSETQ. This CDR3 comprises 15 residues. The CDR3 nucleotides read TGCGCCAGCAGCTTGATGGACTCTAGCAATCAGCCCCAGCATTTT. Encoded protein: CASSLMDSSNQPQHF.

The chain is built from TRBV27 and TRBJ1-1; tentatively, D is TRBD1 (5 bases). Trimming removed 5 bases at V and 5 bases at J, with 12 bases between. This CDR3 has 13 amino acids. The germline gives CDR1 MNHEY, CDR2 SMNVEV (reference sequence). The CDR3 sequence is CASSDPGRTEAFF. CDR3 sequence (DNA): TGTGCCAGCAGTGATCCAGGGAGGACTGAAGCTTTCTTT.